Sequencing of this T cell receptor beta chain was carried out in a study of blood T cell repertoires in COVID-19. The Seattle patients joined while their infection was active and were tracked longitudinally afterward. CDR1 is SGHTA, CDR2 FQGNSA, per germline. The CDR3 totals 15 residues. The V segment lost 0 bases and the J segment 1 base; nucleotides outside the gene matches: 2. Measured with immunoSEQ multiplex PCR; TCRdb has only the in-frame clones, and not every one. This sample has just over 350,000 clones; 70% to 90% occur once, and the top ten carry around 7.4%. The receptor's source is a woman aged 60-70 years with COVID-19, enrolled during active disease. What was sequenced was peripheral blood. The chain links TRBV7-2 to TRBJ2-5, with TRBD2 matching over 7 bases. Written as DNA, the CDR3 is TGTGCCAGCAGCTTAGCTAGCGGGTCCCAAGAGACCCAGTACTTC. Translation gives CASSLASGSQETQYF.